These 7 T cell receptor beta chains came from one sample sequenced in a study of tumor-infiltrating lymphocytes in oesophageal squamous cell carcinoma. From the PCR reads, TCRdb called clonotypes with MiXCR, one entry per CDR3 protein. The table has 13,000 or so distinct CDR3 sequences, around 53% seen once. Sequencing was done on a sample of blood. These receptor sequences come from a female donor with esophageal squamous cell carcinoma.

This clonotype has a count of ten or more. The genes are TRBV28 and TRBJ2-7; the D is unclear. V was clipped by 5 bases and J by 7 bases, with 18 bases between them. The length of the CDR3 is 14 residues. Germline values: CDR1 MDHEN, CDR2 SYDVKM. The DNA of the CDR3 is TGTGCCAGCAGTCCCCCTAGGGCCTTCGCGGAGCAGTACTTC. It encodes CASSPPRAFAEQYF.

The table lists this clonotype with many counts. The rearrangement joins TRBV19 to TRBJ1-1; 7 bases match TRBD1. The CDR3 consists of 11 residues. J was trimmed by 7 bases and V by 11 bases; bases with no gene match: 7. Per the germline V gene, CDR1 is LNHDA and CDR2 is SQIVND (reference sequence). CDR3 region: CAAKDRVEAFF. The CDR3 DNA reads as TGTGCCGCCAAAGACAGGGTTGAAGCTTTCTTT.

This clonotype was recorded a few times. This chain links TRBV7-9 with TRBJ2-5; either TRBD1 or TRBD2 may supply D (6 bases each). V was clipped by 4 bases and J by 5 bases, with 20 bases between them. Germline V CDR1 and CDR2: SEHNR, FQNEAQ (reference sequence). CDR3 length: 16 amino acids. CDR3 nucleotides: TGTGCCAGCAGCTGGGGGCGTGGGGGGCTACAGGAGACCCAGTACTTC. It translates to CASSWGRGGLQETQYF.

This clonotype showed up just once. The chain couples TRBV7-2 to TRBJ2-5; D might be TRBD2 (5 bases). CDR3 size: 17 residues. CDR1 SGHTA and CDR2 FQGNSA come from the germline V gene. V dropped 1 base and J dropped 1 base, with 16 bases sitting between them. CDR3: CASSLVSLRLIQETQYF. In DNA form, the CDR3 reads TGTGCCAGCAGCTTAGTATCCCTGAGACTAATCCAAGAGACCCAGTACTTC.

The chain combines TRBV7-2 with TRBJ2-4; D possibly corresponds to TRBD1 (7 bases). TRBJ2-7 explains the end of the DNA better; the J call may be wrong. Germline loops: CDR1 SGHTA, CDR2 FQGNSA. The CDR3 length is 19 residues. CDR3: CASSPYLSTGRPLSYEQYF. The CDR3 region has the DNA TGTGCCAGCAGCCCCTACCTCTCGACAGGGAGGCCCCTCTCCTACGAGCAGTACTTC.

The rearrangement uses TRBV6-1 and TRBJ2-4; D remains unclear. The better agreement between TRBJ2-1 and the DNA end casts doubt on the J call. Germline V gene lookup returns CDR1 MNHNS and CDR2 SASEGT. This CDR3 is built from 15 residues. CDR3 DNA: TGTGCCAGCTCTAACGGCCAGCTGCGATCATCCGGGCAGTTCTTC. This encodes CASSNGQLRSSGQFF.

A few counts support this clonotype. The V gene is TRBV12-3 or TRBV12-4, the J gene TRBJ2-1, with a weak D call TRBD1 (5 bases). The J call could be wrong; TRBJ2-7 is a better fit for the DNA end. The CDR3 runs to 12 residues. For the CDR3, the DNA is TGTGCCAGCAGCGCAGGGCCGTACGAGCAGTACTTC. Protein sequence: CASSAGPYEQYF.